Given below is one T cell receptor (beta chain) in context. Its target is not known. The data belong to a study of T cells in localized non-small cell lung cancer. General study findings and limits: Highest T cell clonality was seen in uninvolved adjacent lung, surpassing that measured in tumor. Appearance in adjacent lung was seen for a median roughly 56 of the top 100 tumor clones. Since sequencing was restricted to only one region of the tumor, intratumor heterogeneity remains a possibility. Longer survival (overall) was linked to higher T cell density in blood.

Trimming took 7 bases from V and 4 from J; bases not matched to a gene: 9. The CDR3 is made up of 15 amino acids. Germline V lookup: CDR1 SGHTA, CDR2 FQGNSA. Sequenced by immunoSEQ multiplex PCR; TCRdb stores in-frame clones only, minus some. The sample holds approximately 30,000 clones; around nine tenths are singletons and the top ten take roughly 4%. Here the sequenced sample was peripheral blood, taken before any cancer treatment. The V call is TRBV7-2, the J call TRBJ2-3; 9 bases map to TRBD2. This clonotype originated in a woman aged 35-75 years with stage I lung adenocarcinoma. The CDR3 sequence: CASTPGGGGSDTQYF. Here the CDR3 DNA reads TGTGCCAGCACCCCGGGCGGGGGGGGGTCAGATACGCAGTATTTT.